The entry below gives a single T cell receptor (beta chain) sequence along with its context. The table came from immunoSEQ multiplex PCR; TCRdb's copy has only in-frame clones and leaves some out. This repertoire shows 410,000 or so clones, roughly 90% found once; its top ten account for around 1.4%. This specimen belongs to a study of blood T cell repertoires in COVID-19. The CDR3 extends over 16 amino acids. Per the germline V gene, CDR1 is MGHRA and CDR2 is YSYEKL. V was clipped by 0 bases and J by 4 bases, with 15 bases between them. This sequence joins TRBV4-1 and TRBJ1-2; D is ambiguous. Sequencing was carried out using peripheral blood. This receptor was taken from a young woman with active or convalescent COVID-19. The CDR3 here is CASSQEGRRDPYGYTF. The CDR3 DNA is TGCGCCAGCAGCCAAGAGGGTCGGAGGGATCCCTATGGCTACACCTTC.